The entry that follows covers one T cell receptor (beta chain) sequence. Antigen: not known. These data originate in a study of T cell clusters in autoimmune cytopenias. TRB amplification used approximately 250 ng of peripheral blood genomic DNA. The CDR3 covers 15 residues. Germline CDR1 reads PRHDT; CDR2 reads FYEKMQ (reference sequence). TRB rearrangements were amplified by touch-down multiplex PCR with mixed TRB-A/B primers. TCRdb reanalyzed the multiplex PCR reads and collapses them to one entry per CDR3 protein, without DNA. This table lists 5,500 to 6,500 distinct CDR3 sequences. General observations from the study: Functional roles of the in silico T cell clusters still await experimental validation. TRB repertoire shifts in secondary cytopenia and chronic lymphocytic leukemia mostly reflected lymphoma, not autoimmunity. Physiological T cell clusters of healthy donors were apparently absent in primary autoimmune cytopenia patients.

The chain recombines TRBV13 with TRBJ2-4; TCRdb indicates TRBD1, and absent DNA this call remains unverified. This clonotype was obtained from a human donor with an autoimmune cytopenia or autoimmune hepatitis (not recorded which). The sequenced sample was peripheral blood. The CDR3 spells CASSPRGTGADEQYF.